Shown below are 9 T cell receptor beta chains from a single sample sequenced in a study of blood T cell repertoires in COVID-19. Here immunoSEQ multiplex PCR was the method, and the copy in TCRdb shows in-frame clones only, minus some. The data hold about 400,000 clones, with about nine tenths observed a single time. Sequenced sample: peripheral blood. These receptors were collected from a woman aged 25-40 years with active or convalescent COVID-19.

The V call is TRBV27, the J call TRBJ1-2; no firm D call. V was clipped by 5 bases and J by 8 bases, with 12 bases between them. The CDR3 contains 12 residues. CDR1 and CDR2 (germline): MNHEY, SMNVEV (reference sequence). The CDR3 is CASSDALGGYTF. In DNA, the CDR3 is TGTGCCAGCAGTGACGCGCTGGGCGGCTACACCTTC.

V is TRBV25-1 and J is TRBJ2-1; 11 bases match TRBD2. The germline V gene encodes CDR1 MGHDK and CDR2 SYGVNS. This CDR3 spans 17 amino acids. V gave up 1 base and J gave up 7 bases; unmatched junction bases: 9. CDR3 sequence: CASSESGIAGGRNEQFF. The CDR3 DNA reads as TGTGCCAGCAGTGAATCGGGAATAGCGGGAGGGCGGAATGAGCAGTTCTTC.

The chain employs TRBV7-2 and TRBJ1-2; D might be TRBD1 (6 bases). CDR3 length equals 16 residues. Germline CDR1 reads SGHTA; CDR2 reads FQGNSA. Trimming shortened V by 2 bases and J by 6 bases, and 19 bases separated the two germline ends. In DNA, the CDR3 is TGTGCCAGCAGCTTAACCTACGGACAGACGATAAATGGCTACACCTTC. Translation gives CASSLTYGQTINGYTF.

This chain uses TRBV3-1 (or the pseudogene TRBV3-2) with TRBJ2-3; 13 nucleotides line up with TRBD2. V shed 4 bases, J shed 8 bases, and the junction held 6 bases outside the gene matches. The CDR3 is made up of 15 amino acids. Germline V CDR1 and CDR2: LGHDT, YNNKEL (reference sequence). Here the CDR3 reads CASSPTSGGLGTQYF. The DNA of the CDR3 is TGTGCCAGCAGCCCGACTAGCGGGGGGCTCGGTACGCAGTATTTT.

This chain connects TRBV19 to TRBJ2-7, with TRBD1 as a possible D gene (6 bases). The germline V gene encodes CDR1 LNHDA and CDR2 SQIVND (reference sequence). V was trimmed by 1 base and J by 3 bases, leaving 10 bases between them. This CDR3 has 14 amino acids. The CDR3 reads CASSIGDIDYEQYF. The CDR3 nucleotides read TGTGCCAGTAGTATAGGGGACATTGACTACGAGCAGTACTTC.

For the CDR3, the DNA is TGTGCCAGCAGCCCGAAAAGTACTATGAACACTGAAGCTTTCTTT. It specifies CASSPKSTMNTEAFF. The chain links TRBV3-1 (or the pseudogene TRBV3-2) to TRBJ1-1; D is unresolved. The V gene's germline CDR1 is LGHDT and CDR2 YNNKEL (reference sequence). Trimming removed 4 bases from V and 0 bases from J, with 12 bases in between. The CDR3 has 15 amino acids.

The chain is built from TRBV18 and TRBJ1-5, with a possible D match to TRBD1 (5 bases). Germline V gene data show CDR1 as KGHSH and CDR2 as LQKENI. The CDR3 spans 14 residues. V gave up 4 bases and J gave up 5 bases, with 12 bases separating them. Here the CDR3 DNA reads TGTGCCAGCTCACAGGGGATCAAAGATCAGCCCCAGCATTTT. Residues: CASSQGIKDQPQHF.

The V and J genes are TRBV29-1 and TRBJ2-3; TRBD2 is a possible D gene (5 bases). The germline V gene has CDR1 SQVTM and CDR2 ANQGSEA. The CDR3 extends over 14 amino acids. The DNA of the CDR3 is TGCAGTTACGCTAGAGCGGATATTGGAGATACGCAGTATTTT. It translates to CSYARADIGDTQYF.

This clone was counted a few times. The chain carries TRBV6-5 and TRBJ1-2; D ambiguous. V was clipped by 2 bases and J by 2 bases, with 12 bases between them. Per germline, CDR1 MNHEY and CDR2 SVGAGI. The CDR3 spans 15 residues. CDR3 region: CASSYGEGTNYGYTF. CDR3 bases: TGTGCCAGCAGTTACGGGGAGGGAACAAACTATGGCTACACCTTC.